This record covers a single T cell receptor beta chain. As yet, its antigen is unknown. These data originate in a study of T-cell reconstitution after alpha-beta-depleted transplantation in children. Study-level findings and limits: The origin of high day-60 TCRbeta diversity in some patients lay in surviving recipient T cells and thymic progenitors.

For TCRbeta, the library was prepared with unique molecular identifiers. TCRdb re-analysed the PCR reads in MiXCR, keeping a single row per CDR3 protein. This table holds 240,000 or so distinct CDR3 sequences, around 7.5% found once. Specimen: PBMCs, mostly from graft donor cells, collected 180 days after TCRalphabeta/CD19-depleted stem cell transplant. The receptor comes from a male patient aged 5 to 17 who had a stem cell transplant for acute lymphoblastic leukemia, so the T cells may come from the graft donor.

CDR3 bases: TGTGCCAGCAGCCCTTGGCAGGGAGGAACAGATACGCAGTATTTT. It codes for CASSPWQGGTDTQYF. The chain is built from TRBV14 and TRBJ2-3, with D possibly being TRBD2 (6 bases). CDR1 SGHDN and CDR2 FVKESK come from the germline V gene. The CDR3 covers 15 residues. Trimming cost V 4 bases and J 3 bases, with 14 bases left between them.